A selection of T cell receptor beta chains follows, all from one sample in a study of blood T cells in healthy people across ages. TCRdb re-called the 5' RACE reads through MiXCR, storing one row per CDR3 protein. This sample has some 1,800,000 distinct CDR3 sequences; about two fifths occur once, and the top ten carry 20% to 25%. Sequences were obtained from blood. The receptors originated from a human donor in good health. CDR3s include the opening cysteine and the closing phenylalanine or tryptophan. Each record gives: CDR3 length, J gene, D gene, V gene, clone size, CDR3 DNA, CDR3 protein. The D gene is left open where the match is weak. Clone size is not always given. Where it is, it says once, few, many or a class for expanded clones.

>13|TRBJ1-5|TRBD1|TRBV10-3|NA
TGTGCCACAAAGACAGGGGACAATCAGCCCCAGCATTTT
CATKTGDNQPQHF
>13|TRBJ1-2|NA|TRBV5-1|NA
TGCGCCAGCAGCCTCGACACTGACTATGGCCACACCTTC
CASSLDTDYGHTF
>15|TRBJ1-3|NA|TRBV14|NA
TGTGCCAGCAGCCGCCTCTTGACATCTGGAAACACCATATATTTT
CASSRLLTSGNTIYF
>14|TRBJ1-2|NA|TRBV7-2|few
TGTGCCAGCAGCTTTTTCGAGATAGGGTATGGCTACACCTTC
CASSFFEIGYGYTF
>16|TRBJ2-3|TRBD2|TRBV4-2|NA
TGTGCCAGCAGCCGCCGACTAGCGGAGAGCACAGATACGCAGTATTTT
CASSRRLAESTDTQYF
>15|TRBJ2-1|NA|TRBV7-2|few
TGTGCCAGCAGCTACTTTCGGAGCTCCTACAATGAGCAGTTCTTC
CASSYFRSSYNEQFF
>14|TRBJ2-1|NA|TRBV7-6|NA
TGTGCCAGCAGCTTCTCTGTGTCTTTAGGTGAGCAGTTCTTC
CASSFSVSLGEQFF
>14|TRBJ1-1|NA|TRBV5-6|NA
TGTGCCAGCAGCTTGGGTCAGGGAAATTCCGGAGCTTTCTTT
CASSLGQGNSGAFF
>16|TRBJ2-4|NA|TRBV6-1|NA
TGTGCCAGCAGGGACACACTTAGGGACCCCAAAAACATTCAGTACTTC
CASRDTLRDPKNIQYF
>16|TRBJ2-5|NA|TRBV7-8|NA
TGTGCCGGCAGCTCTAGAAGGGAGCCAAAGGAAGAGACCCAGTACTTC
CAGSSRREPKEETQYF
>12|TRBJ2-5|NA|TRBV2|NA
TGTGCCAGCATGGACGCCGGCAAGACCCAGTACTTC
CASMDAGKTQYF
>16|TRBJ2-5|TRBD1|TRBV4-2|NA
TGTGCCAGCAGCCAAGACCCGGGACAGCCCCAAGAGACCCAGTACTTC
CASSQDPGQPQETQYF
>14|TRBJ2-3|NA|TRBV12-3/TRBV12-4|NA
TGTGCCAGCAGTTGGGGGGCTGGAGCAGATACGCAGTATTTT
CASSWGAGADTQYF
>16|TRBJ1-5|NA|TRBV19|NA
TGTGCCAGTAGTATTTCCGGGAGTTATAGCAATCAGCCCCAGCATTTT
CASSISGSYSNQPQHF
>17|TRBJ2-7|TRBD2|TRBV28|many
TGTGCCAGCAGTTTATCTAGCGGGGGGCGATACTCCTACGAGCAGTACTTC
CASSLSSGGRYSYEQYF
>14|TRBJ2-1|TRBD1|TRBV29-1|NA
TGCGGCGTTGAGGGGACAGGTATCTACAATGAGCAGTTCTTC
CGVEGTGIYNEQFF